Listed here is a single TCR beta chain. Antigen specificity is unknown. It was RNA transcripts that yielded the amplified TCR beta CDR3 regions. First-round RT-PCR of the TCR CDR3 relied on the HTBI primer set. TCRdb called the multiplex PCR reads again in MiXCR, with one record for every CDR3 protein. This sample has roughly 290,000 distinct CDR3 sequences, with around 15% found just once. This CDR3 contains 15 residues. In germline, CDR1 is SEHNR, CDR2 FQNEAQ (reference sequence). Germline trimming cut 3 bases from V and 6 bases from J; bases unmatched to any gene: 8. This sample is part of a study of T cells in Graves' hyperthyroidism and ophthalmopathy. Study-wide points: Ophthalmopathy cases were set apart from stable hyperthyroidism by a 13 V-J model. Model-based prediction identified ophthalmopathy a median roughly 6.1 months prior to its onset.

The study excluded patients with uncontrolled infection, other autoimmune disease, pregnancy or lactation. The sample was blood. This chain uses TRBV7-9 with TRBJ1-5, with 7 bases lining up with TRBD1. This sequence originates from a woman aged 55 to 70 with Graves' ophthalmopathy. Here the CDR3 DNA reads TGTGCCAGCAGCTTTGAAGGGACAGTCAGTCAGCCCCAGCATTTT. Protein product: CASSFEGTVSQPQHF.